The next 31 T cell receptor beta chains were all read from a single sample in a study of blood T cell repertoires in COVID-19. Libraries were prepared by immunoSEQ multiplex PCR; TCRdb keeps only in-frame clonotypes and omits some of them. Here the sample spans some 88,000 clones, roughly nine tenths being singletons. Input material: peripheral blood. These receptor sequences come from a human donor with active COVID-19. The donor label of this sample is uncertain.

The chain combines TRBV6-5 with TRBJ1-1; D is unclear. The germline CDR1 and CDR2 sequences are MNHEY and SVGAGI. The CDR3 length is 13 residues. Between the trimmed V and J ends, which lost 8 bases and 0 bases, there was a span of 10 bases. The CDR3 region is CASEEFMNTEAFF. CDR3 sequence (DNA): TGTGCCAGCGAGGAGTTCATGAACACTGAAGCTTTCTTT.

The rearrangement links TRBV6-4 to TRBJ2-3; TRBD1 is a possible D gene (6 bases). Germline V gene data show CDR1 as MRHNA and CDR2 as SNTAGT. The CDR3 is 14 amino acids. V lost 7 bases to trimming and J lost 4 bases, with 15 bases between them. CDR3 sequence: CASNGGSGADTQYF. CDR3 in DNA: TGTGCCAGCAATGGGGGCTCCGGGGCAGATACGCAGTATTTT.

This clone appeared once. The chain couples TRBV19 to TRBJ2-2; TRBD2 might be the D (5 bases). This CDR3 is built from 13 residues. The germline V gene has CDR1 LNHDA and CDR2 SQIVND (reference sequence). Trimming left V 7 bases short and J 5 bases short, with 11 bases between. The CDR3, as DNA: TGTGCCAGTATTCGGACTCTTACCGGGGAGCTGTTTTTT. Its protein is CASIRTLTGELFF.

The chain recombines TRBV18 with TRBJ2-2; 9 bases are a match to TRBD2. The CDR3 runs 17 residues. The V gene's germline CDR1 is KGHSH and CDR2 LQKENI. Trimming at V came to 3 bases and at J to 2 bases, leaving 7 bases not matched to a gene. As DNA, the CDR3 is TGTGCCAGCTCACCGCGGGGGGGCGATTTCAACACCGGGGAGCTGTTTTTT. Its protein is CASSPRGGDFNTGELFF.

This clone came up a few times. The J gene is TRBJ2-4, the V gene TRBV6-5, with TRBD1 matching over 7 bases. The CDR3 runs 14 residues. The germline V gene encodes CDR1 MNHEY and CDR2 SVGAGI. V was clipped by 4 bases and J by 6 bases; unmatched bases: 6. CDR3 sequence: CASSSISGGNIQYF. The CDR3 DNA reads TGTGCCAGCAGTTCAATCTCAGGGGGAAACATTCAGTACTTC.

The table lists this clone with a count of one. V gene TRBV3-1 (or the pseudogene TRBV3-2) combines with J gene TRBJ2-5; 11 bases agree with TRBD2. The trim removed 4 bases at V and 5 bases at J, leaving 9 bases unmatched. Germline lookup yields CDR1 LGHDT and CDR2 YNNKEL (reference sequence). This CDR3 is 16 amino acids long. DNA of the CDR3: TGTGCCAGCAGCCGTCTCATAGCGGGGGGGCCGGAGACCCAGTACTTC. It translates to CASSRLIAGGPETQYF.

A few counts support this clone. The V call is TRBV19, the J call TRBJ1-1, with a tentative D call TRBD1 (5 bases). Per the germline V gene, CDR1 is LNHDA and CDR2 is SQIVND (reference sequence). Trimming took off 7 bases at V and 1 base at J, with 7 bases between the two ends. The CDR3 is 12 amino acids. DNA of the CDR3: TGTGCCAGTATGGGGGGGAACACTGAAGCTTTCTTT. Translation gives CASMGGNTEAFF.

The chain carries TRBV4-1 and TRBJ1-1; possibly TRBD1 for D (6 bases). This CDR3 contains 16 residues. CDR1 is MGHRA and CDR2 is YSYEKL in the germline V gene. Trimming took off 4 bases at V and 6 bases at J, with 21 bases between the two ends. The CDR3 here is CASSPFPGQNKAEAFF. The CDR3 region has the DNA TGCGCCAGCAGCCCATTTCCGGGACAAAACAAGGCTGAAGCTTTCTTT.

The chain carries TRBV4-3 and TRBJ1-4; TRBD1 might be the D (5 bases). Germline-derived CDR1 and CDR2 are LGHNA and YSLEER. Trimming took off 8 bases at V and 7 bases at J, with 17 bases between the two ends. CDR3 length equals 14 residues. This CDR3 is CASSTQGGLEKLFF. As DNA, the CDR3 is TGCGCCAGCTCTACGCAGGGAGGGCTTGAAAAACTGTTTTTT.

This chain joins TRBV5-1 and TRBJ2-1; 7 bases line up with TRBD2. After removal of 0 bases from V and 4 bases from J, the junction contained 10 bases not matched to a gene. The germline V gene has CDR1 SGHRS and CDR2 YFSETQ. The CDR3 is 17 residues long. CDR3 region: CASSLARVAGQYNEQFF. Written as DNA, the CDR3 is TGCGCCAGCAGCTTGGCCCGAGTAGCGGGTCAGTACAATGAGCAGTTCTTC. Full variable domain (rest looked up from reference TRBV5-1 and TRBJ2-1): KAGVTQTPRYLIKTRGQQVTLSCSPISGHRSVSWYQQTPGQGLQFLFEYFSETQRNKGNFPGRFSGRQFSNSRSEMNVSTLELGDSALYLCASSLARVAGQYNEQFFGPGTRLTVL.

A word on this clone: Other DNA sequences in the same sample also yield this CDR3. The V gene is TRBV6-5, the J gene TRBJ1-1, with 10 bases identical to TRBD1. The CDR3 extends over 13 amino acids. The trim removed 6 bases at V and 4 bases at J, leaving 2 bases unmatched. Germline CDR1 MNHEY, CDR2 SVGAGI. Here the CDR3 reads CASRGQGGTEAFF. The CDR3 nucleotides read TGTGCCAGCAGAGGACAGGGGGGCACTGAAGCTTTCTTT.

This chain uses TRBV18 with TRBJ2-1, with 8 bases that match TRBD2. Germline V gives CDR1 KGHSH, CDR2 LQKENI. The length of the CDR3 is 14 residues. V gave up 3 bases and J gave up 2 bases; unmatched junction bases: 0. The CDR3 spells CASSPGLAYNEQFF. CDR3 nucleotide sequence: TGTGCCAGCTCACCGGGACTAGCCTACAATGAGCAGTTCTTC.

This rearrangement joins TRBV5-1 to TRBJ2-1; 12 nucleotides align to TRBD2. Trimming took 7 bases from V and 8 from J; bases not matched to a gene: 7. The CDR3 loop spans 14 amino acids. Germline CDR1 is SGHRS and CDR2 is YFSETQ. The CDR3 DNA sequence: TGCGCCAGCTCTAGCGGGGGGGCCGCCGATGAGCAGTTCTTC. Protein product: CASSSGGAADEQFF.

Note on this clone: At one boundary the junction diverges from the germline segment, which might be a read error. The chain has TRBV27 and TRBJ1-1; possibly TRBD1 for D (5 bases). Germline V lookup: CDR1 MNHEY, CDR2 SMNVEV (reference sequence). The CDR3 extends over 13 amino acids. The CDR3 sequence: CASSIRVRYPPSF. DNA of the CDR3: TGTGCCAGCAGTATCAGGGTTAGGTACCCCCCCTCTTTT.

This CDR3 reads CASSVIGATEAFF. The CDR3 nucleotides read TGTGCCAGCAGTGTAATAGGGGCCACTGAAGCTTTCTTT. V and J are TRBV2 and TRBJ1-1, with D perhaps TRBD1 (5 bases). The CDR3 has 13 residues. The V gene lost 4 bases and the J gene lost 4 bases, with 10 bases spanning the gap. Germline V gene data show CDR1 as SNHLY and CDR2 as FYNNEI.

This rearrangement joins TRBV12-3 or TRBV12-4 to TRBJ2-7; no clear D. The CDR3 runs to 13 residues. Trimming pared 8 bases from V and 6 bases from J, leaving 17 bases between. The CDR3 DNA follows: TGTGCCAGCGGTTACTCGTCTCGGAGCGAGCAGTACTTC. It is translated as CASGYSSRSEQYF.

CDR3 loop: CASSLAGIANEKLFF. CDR3 bases: TGTGCCAGCAGCTTGGCAGGGATTGCTAATGAAAAACTGTTTTTT. The J gene is TRBJ1-4, the V gene TRBV5-4; TRBD1 is a possible D gene (5 bases). Per germline, CDR1 SGHNT and CDR2 YYREEE (reference sequence). The V end was cut by 0 bases, the J end by 3 bases, with 9 bases between. CDR3 length: 15 amino acids.

In this sample, this clone turned up once. The J gene is TRBJ2-4, the V gene TRBV5-5; TRBD2 matches at 7 bases. Germline CDR1 and CDR2: SGHKS and YYEKEE (reference sequence). After removal of 0 bases from V and 3 bases from J, the junction contained 6 bases not matched to a gene. The CDR3 has 16 amino acids. CDR3 in DNA: TGTGCCAGCAGCTTGGCGGCTAGCGGCCTCAAAAACATTCAGTACTTC. This codes for CASSLAASGLKNIQYF.

The chain is built from TRBV6-2 or TRBV6-3 and TRBJ2-7, with TRBD1 matching 7 bases. Germline V gene lookup returns CDR1 MNHEY and CDR2 SVGEGT. With V trimmed by 5 bases and J by 5 bases, 0 bases remained unmatched. This CDR3 is 11 amino acids long. The CDR3 reads CASSDRDEQYF. CDR3 bases: TGTGCCAGCAGTGACAGGGACGAGCAGTACTTC.

This clone has only one observation. The J gene is TRBJ1-4, the V gene TRBV3-1 (or the pseudogene TRBV3-2); D perhaps matches TRBD1 (5 bases). The CDR3 extends over 18 amino acids. V was shortened by 4 bases and J by 0 bases, with 18 bases between the two germline ends. CDR1 LGHDT and CDR2 YNNKEL come from the germline V gene (reference sequence). CDR3 protein: CASSPAEGAMATNEKLFF. The CDR3 bases are TGTGCCAGCAGCCCGGCGGAAGGGGCGATGGCAACTAATGAAAAACTGTTTTTT.

A word on this clone: The sample contains more than one DNA sequence encoding this CDR3. This chain uses TRBV9 with TRBJ1-1; D call uncertain. Germline V gene data show CDR1 as SGDLS and CDR2 as YYNGEE. The length of the CDR3 is 13 residues. Trimming pared 0 bases from V and 6 bases from J, leaving 9 bases between. CDR3 bases: TGTGCCAGCAGCGTAGCGGGGAGGGCTGAAGCTTTCTTT. Translated: CASSVAGRAEAFF. Looking up the rest from reference TRBV9 and TRBJ1-1 gives the full variable domain: DSGVTQTPKHLITATGQRVTLRCSPRSGDLSVYWYQQSLDQGLQFLIQYYNGEERAKGNILERFSAQQFPDLHSELNLSSLELGDSALYFCASSVAGRAEAFFGQGTRLTVV.

This clone was observed once. The gene calls are TRBV29-1 and TRBJ1-6, with 8 bases fitting TRBD1. The CDR3 loop spans 13 amino acids. With 7 bases clipped from V and 8 bases from J, the junction kept 7 bases outside the gene matches. The germline gives CDR1 SQVTM, CDR2 ANQGSEA. The CDR3 nucleotides read TGCAGCGCCCAGGGGGCTCTCGATTCACCCCTCCACTTT. It translates to CSAQGALDSPLHF.

CDR3 residues: CASSQEVGLAGQYEQYF. In DNA, the CDR3 is TGTGCCAGCAGCCAAGAAGTCGGACTAGCGGGGCAGTACGAGCAGTACTTC. This chain connects TRBV3-1 (or the pseudogene TRBV3-2) to TRBJ2-7; 12 nucleotides line up with TRBD2. The CDR3 is 17 residues long. Germline values: CDR1 LGHDT, CDR2 YNNKEL (reference sequence). Losses at the gene ends were 0 bases for V and 4 bases for J; bases not matched to a gene: 7.

V gene TRBV7-2 combines with J gene TRBJ2-2; TRBD2 aligns across 10 bases. The CDR3 has 15 amino acids. Germline-derived CDR1 and CDR2 are SGHTA and FQGNSA. V shed 3 bases, J shed 4 bases, and the junction held 2 bases outside the gene matches. The CDR3 DNA reads as TGTGCCAGCAGCTTCAGCGGGGGGGCCACCGGGGAGCTGTTTTTT. Its translation: CASSFSGGATGELFF.

This clone was picked up one time. The CDR3 loop reads CASSYFLAGGGEQYF. The CDR3 bases are TGTGCCAGCAGTTACTTCCTAGCGGGGGGGGGCGAGCAGTACTTC. The chain carries TRBV6-2 or TRBV6-3 and TRBJ2-7; 12 nucleotides align to TRBD2. With V trimmed by 1 base and J by 6 bases, 4 bases remained unmatched. The CDR3 sequence is 15 residues long. CDR1 and CDR2 from the germline V gene are MNHEY and SVGEGT.

This clone was observed a single time. The chain carries TRBV19 and TRBJ2-2, with TRBD2 as a possible D gene (6 bases). The length of the CDR3 is 16 residues. Germline V gene sequence: CDR1 LNHDA, CDR2 SQIVND (reference sequence). The germline V and J ends were trimmed by 5 bases and 8 bases, with 21 bases remaining between them. CDR3 residues: CASSQTRELSLGELFF. The CDR3 nucleotides read TGTGCCAGTAGTCAGACTAGGGAGCTCTCGTTAGGGGAGCTGTTTTTT.

This sequence joins TRBV7-9 and TRBJ1-2; 9 nucleotides match TRBD1. Trimming took 1 base from V and 6 from J; bases not matched to a gene: 12. Germline-derived CDR1 and CDR2 are SEHNR and FQNEAQ (reference sequence). This CDR3 has 17 residues. The CDR3: CASSLGPSGQGIHGYTF. Here the CDR3 DNA reads TGTGCCAGCAGCTTAGGTCCTTCGGGACAGGGTATTCATGGCTACACCTTC.

The genes are TRBV15 and TRBJ2-7; maybe TRBD1 (6 bases). The length of the CDR3 is 11 residues. Trimming took off 6 bases at V and 6 bases at J, with 9 bases between the two ends. Germline V gene sequence: CDR1 LNHNV, CDR2 YYDKDF (reference sequence). In nucleotides, the CDR3 is TGTGCCACCAGACAGGGTGCCGAGCAGTACTTC. This codes for CATRQGAEQYF.

CDR3 residues: CASSGRDWQETQYF. The CDR3 DNA follows: TGTGCCAGCAGTGGCAGGGACTGGCAAGAGACCCAGTACTTC. The gene calls are TRBV2 and TRBJ2-5, with D tentatively TRBD2 (6 bases). There are 14 residues in the CDR3. Trimming shortened V by 4 bases and J by 2 bases, and 11 bases separated the two germline ends. Germline V gene sequence: CDR1 SNHLY, CDR2 FYNNEI. Full variable domain (remainder filled in from reference TRBV2 and TRBJ2-5): EPEVTQTPSHQVTQMGQEVILRCVPISNHLYFYWYRQILGQKVEFLVSFYNNEISEKSEIFDDQFSVERPDGSNFTLKIRSTKLEDSAMYFCASSGRDWQETQYFGPGTRLLVL.

This clone occurred many times. This chain links TRBV28 with TRBJ1-4, with 7 bases matching TRBD1. Germline CDR1 MDHEN, CDR2 SYDVKM. The CDR3 runs to 14 residues. V dropped 5 bases and J dropped 3; count of bases not matched to a gene: 3. The CDR3 DNA sequence: TGTGCCAGCAGTAGAACAGGGGCTAATGAAAAACTGTTTTTT. The encoded protein is CASSRTGANEKLFF. The entire variable domain, with the rest obtained from reference TRBV28 and TRBJ1-4, is as follows: DVKVTQSSRYLVKRTGEKVFLECVQDMDHENMFWYRQDPGLGLRLIYFSYDVKMKEKGDIPEGYSVSREKKERFSLILESASTNQTSMYLCASSRTGANEKLFFGSGTQLSVL.

This clone has a single count. This chain uses TRBV7-8 with TRBJ2-5; 9 positions agree with TRBD1. The CDR3 has 14 residues. Germline V gives CDR1 SGHVS, CDR2 FQNEAQ. The J segment lost 5 bases and the V segment lost 3 bases, leaving 4 bases of the junction unmatched. CDR3: CASSFGTGKETQYF. CDR3 nucleotide sequence: TGTGCCAGCAGCTTCGGGACAGGGAAGGAGACCCAGTACTTC.